Listed here are 5 T cell receptor beta chains from one sample, sequenced in a study of shared clonotypes between healthy human individuals. This table comes from immunoSEQ multiplex PCR, and its TCRdb copy is limited to in-frame clones, with some not included. The profile shows 600,000 to 800,000 clones, over 60% of them singletons. Specimen: memory CD4+ T cells sorted from blood. Subset given: CD45RA-negative fraction. The receptors derive from a woman aged 30 to 39 in good health.

V usage is TRBV12-1 and J usage is TRBJ1-2; the table gives TRBD1 as D, unverified against the DNA. TRBV12-1 is termed a pseudogene. There are 14 residues in the CDR3. This chain's CDR3 is CASSPEDRDYGYTF. The CDR3 DNA sequence: TGTGCCAGCAGCCCCGAAGACAGGGACTATGGCTACACCTTC.

There are a few counts of this clone. This chain joins TRBV2 and TRBJ2-5, with 7 positions matching TRBD2. Germline CDR1 reads SNHLY; CDR2 reads FYNNEI. V trimming: 8 bases; J trimming: 1 base; junction bases outside the gene matches: 7. The CDR3 runs 14 residues. The CDR3 is CASQYGTTQETQYF. DNA of the CDR3: TGTGCCAGCCAATACGGGACTACCCAAGAGACCCAGTACTTC.

The chain couples TRBV18 to TRBJ1-1; D gene ambiguous. CDR3 length equals 14 residues. Trimming cost V 6 bases and J 3 bases, with 14 bases left between them. In germline, CDR1 is KGHSH, CDR2 LQKENI. The CDR3 sequence is CASSVSGWDTEAFF. The CDR3 DNA is TGTGCCAGCTCCGTATCCGGGTGGGACACTGAAGCTTTCTTT.

Comment on this clone: The sample carries other DNA sequences with the same CDR3. The J gene is TRBJ2-5, the V gene TRBV11-2; no reliable D call. V dropped 4 bases and J dropped 5 bases, with 8 bases sitting between them. CDR3 length: 12 amino acids. From germline, CDR1 is SGHAT and CDR2 FQNNGV. The chain's CDR3 is CASSSLRETQYF. CDR3 nucleotide sequence: TGTGCCAGCAGCTCGCTTCGGGAGACCCAGTACTTC. The full variable domain, with the rest looked up from reference TRBV11-2 and TRBJ2-5, is EAGVAQSPRYKIIEKRQSVAFWCNPISGHATLYWYQQILGQGPKLLIQFQNNGVVDDSQLPKDRFSAERLKGVDSTLKIQPAKLEDSAVYLCASSSLRETQYFGPGTRLLVL.

This clone has a handful of counts. This chain uses TRBV19 with TRBJ1-3; no firm D call. CDR3 length: 14 residues. Germline V lookup: CDR1 LNHDA, CDR2 SQIVND (reference sequence). V was cut by 5 bases and J by 1 base, with 9 bases left in between. CDR3 nucleotides: TGTGCCAGTAGTCGGGCCGGTTCTGGAAACACCATATATTTT. It encodes CASSRAGSGNTIYF.